The 8 T cell receptor beta chains in this list originate from one sample, sequenced in a study of blood T cells in healthy people across ages. The use of a sample-barcoded 5' primer and a J-beta primer mix characterized a second PCR of about 7 to 12 cycles. Each CDR3 protein gets one entry after TCRdb re-called the 5' RACE reads with MiXCR. The table records roughly 680,000 distinct CDR3 sequences, about 51% of them present only once. Specimen: blood. These receptors were collected from a woman older than 75 in good health.

The V call is TRBV5-1, the J call TRBJ2-3; a possible D gene is TRBD1 (7 bases). This CDR3 contains 15 residues. Germline CDR1 reads SGHRS; CDR2 reads YFSETQ. Deletions cut 6 bases from V and 1 base from J, with 15 bases between. The CDR3 here is CASTQGGPRTDTQYF. CDR3 bases: TGCGCCAGCACCCAGGGGGGCCCGCGCACAGATACGCAGTATTTT.

At least ten counts were recorded for this clonotype. The chain has TRBV2 and TRBJ1-5; D is unresolved. V lost 8 bases to trimming and J lost 0 bases, with 14 bases between them. CDR3 length: 15 amino acids. CDR1 and CDR2 (germline): SNHLY, FYNNEI. CDR3: CASGEVPYSNQPQHF. CDR3 DNA: TGTGCCAGCGGGGAAGTGCCGTATAGCAATCAGCCCCAGCATTTT. The full variable domain, in which reference TRBV2 and TRBJ1-5 provide the parts outside the CDR3, is EPEVTQTPSHQVTQMGQEVILRCVPISNHLYFYWYRQILGQKVEFLVSFYNNEISEKSEIFDDQFSVERPDGSNFTLKIRSTKLEDSAMYFCASGEVPYSNQPQHFGDGTRLSIL.

About this clonotype: Compared with germline, one end of the junction differs, possibly owing to a read error. CDR3 coding DNA: TGTGCCAGCAGCTTAAGCGAAGGAAACTATGGCTACGCCTTC. Amino acids: CASSLSEGNYGYAF. V usage is TRBV7-9 and J usage is TRBJ1-2; the D is unclear. The CDR3 is 14 residues long. CDR1 and CDR2 (germline): SEHNR, FQNEAQ (reference sequence).

This clonotype was found many times. The J gene is TRBJ2-1, the V gene TRBV7-2; 9 bases match TRBD2. Germline V lookup: CDR1 SGHTA, CDR2 FQGNSA. CDR3 length equals 16 residues. J gave up 2 bases and V 4 bases, and 6 bases lay outside the gene matches. The CDR3 loop reads CASSSETSGAYNEQFF. The DNA for the CDR3 is TGTGCCAGCAGCTCAGAGACTAGCGGAGCCTACAATGAGCAGTTCTTC.

V and J are TRBV27 and TRBJ2-1, with TRBD2 matching over 8 bases. Germline V gives CDR1 MNHEY, CDR2 SMNVEV (reference sequence). The CDR3 is 16 residues long. V shed 3 bases, J shed 4 bases, and the junction held 8 bases outside the gene matches. CDR3: CASSFSRGRYYNEQFF. Here the CDR3 DNA reads TGTGCCAGCAGTTTTTCCCGCGGGAGGTATTACAATGAGCAGTTCTTC.

Regarding this clonotype: A single base separates this from a much larger clone, so it may be a read error. The rearrangement joins TRBV6-2 or TRBV6-3 to TRBJ2-7; the D is unclear. Germline V lookup: CDR1 MNHEY, CDR2 SVGEGT. The CDR3 length is 13 residues. CDR3 nucleotide sequence: TGTGCCAGCAGTGACTCTTGGGCGAACGAGCAGTACTTC. This encodes CASSDSWANEQYF.

The rearrangement links TRBV5-1 to TRBJ2-1, with TRBD1 matching 9 bases. This CDR3 is 12 amino acids long. The V and J ends lost 4 bases and 8 bases, in that order; junction bases with no gene match: 1. CDR1 is SGHRS, CDR2 YFSETQ, per germline. CDR3 in DNA: TGCGCCAGCAGCAGGGACAGGGATGAGCAGTTCTTC. It yields the protein CASSRDRDEQFF.

The chain has TRBV12-3 or TRBV12-4 and TRBJ1-1; possibly TRBD1 for D (6 bases). V was clipped by 6 bases and J by 7 bases, with 15 bases between them. The CDR3 runs 13 residues. CDR3 loop: CASSSQGTGEAFF. CDR3 sequence (DNA): TGTGCCAGCAGCTCACAGGGTACTGGTGAAGCTTTCTTT.